This record looks at one T cell receptor beta chain sequence and its context. The CDR3 is 15 residues long. Germline values: CDR1 SGHVS, CDR2 FQNEAQ. Losses at the gene ends were 6 bases for V and 8 bases for J; bases not matched to a gene: 9. Produced via immunoSEQ multiplex PCR; TCRdb's table is partial and in-frame only. The table shows 90,000 to 120,000 clones, with less than 90% occurring only once. The entry originates in a study of blood T cell repertoires in COVID-19. Study-level information: The cDNA or gDNA used as material had been derived from T cells, B-cell-depleted T cells, or PBMCs.

The chain joins TRBV7-8 to TRBJ1-6, with TRBD1 identical over 8 bases. The sequence was collected from a human donor in a cohort sampled during active COVID-19. Sequencing input: peripheral blood. CDR3 in amino acids: CASRQGQGRYSPLHF. CDR3 sequence (DNA): TGTGCCAGCAGACAAGGACAGGGAAGGTATTCACCCCTCCACTTT. Looking up the rest from reference TRBV7-8 and TRBJ1-6 gives the full variable domain: GAGVSQSPRYKVAKRGQDVALRCDPISGHVSLFWYQQALGQGPEFLTYFQNEAQLDKSGLPSDRFFAERPEGSVSTLKIQRTQQEDSAVYLCASRQGQGRYSPLHFGNGTRLTVT.